This entry describes one T cell receptor beta chain. The antigen remains undetermined. The use of genomic DNA as template underpinned the TCR beta VDJ and CDR3 profiling. TCRdb called the reads again in MiXCR, with one record for every CDR3 protein. The table has a few hundred thousand distinct CDR3 sequences, about 59% seen once. This record comes from a study of CD8+CD57+ T cells in acquired aplastic anemia. The wider study: When averaged, DNA from sorted CD4+ and CD8+ cells came to about 3 ug. Healthy donor CD4+ samples were sequenced to a depth that averaged around 9.9 million reads.

In germline, CDR1 is SGHDT, CDR2 YYEEEE. V lost 1 base and J lost 3, with 14 bases in between. This CDR3 is built from 17 residues. General study findings and limits: CD8+ Simpson's diversity showed no significant patient-control difference. Patients had twenty-nine CD8+ CDR3 sequences in common with controls (the shared set).

This TCR was recovered from a human donor in good health. Sample: sorted CD4+, CD8+, or CD8+CD57+ T cells (not recorded which) from PBMCs. The genes are TRBV5-6 and TRBJ1-6; D might be TRBD1 (5 bases). The CDR3 reads CASSLYVGGGYNSPLHF. For the CDR3, the DNA is TGTGCCAGCAGCTTGTATGTCGGCGGGGGCTATAATTCACCCCTCCACTTT. Complete variable domain (other parts from reference TRBV5-6 and TRBJ1-6): DAGVTQSPTHLIKTRGQQVTLRCSPKSGHDTVSWYQQALGQGPQFIFQYYEEEERQRGNFPDRFSGHQFPNYSSELNVNALLLGDSALYLCASSLYVGGGYNSPLHFGNGTRLTVT.